Below, 20 T cell receptor beta chains from the same sample are listed, as sequenced in a study of beta chain features in type 1 diabetes. Points from the study as a whole: Among patients with Type 1 diabetes, TCRB CDR3s were moderately but significantly shorter in every one of the four CD4+ subsets.

Isolated RNA was reverse transcribed in full, so expressed TCRB transcripts were sequenced. Using immunoSEQ multiplex PCR, the repertoire was profiled, and TCRdb retains in-frame clones only, with some absent. The data show about 280,000 clones, over 12% seen once. These TCRs' antigens remain unknown. The sample consisted of naive CD4+ T cells from blood. The receptors here all came from a man aged 18 to 29 with type 1 diabetes.

This chain connects TRBV5-1 to TRBJ2-3, with D possibly being TRBD2 (6 bases). This CDR3 region has 16 residues. Between the trimmed V and J ends, which lost 4 bases and 4 bases, there was a span of 19 bases. Looked up from germline, CDR1 is SGHRS and CDR2 is YFSETQ. CDR3 region: CASSPSPSGDPDTQYF. DNA of the CDR3: TGCGCCAGCAGCCCCAGCCCATCGGGAGATCCAGATACGCAGTATTTT.

This chain uses TRBV19 with TRBJ1-5, with a weak D call TRBD1 (5 bases). The V end lost 5 bases, the J end lost 7 bases, and 18 bases lay between the germline ends. Germline-derived CDR1 and CDR2 are LNHDA and SQIVND (reference sequence). CDR3 length: 15 amino acids. The CDR3 coding sequence is TGTGCCAGTAGTGACGGGACTAGTAGAGCCCAGCCCCAGCATTTT. It specifies CASSDGTSRAQPQHF.

This chain connects TRBV27 to TRBJ1-2; 9 bases fit TRBD1. The junction had 3 bases not matched to a gene; V was cut back by 4 bases and J by 6 bases. Germline loops: CDR1 MNHEY, CDR2 SMNVEV (reference sequence). CDR3 size: 13 residues. The CDR3 DNA is TGTGCCAGCAGTTGGCGGACAGGGGATGGCTACACCTTC. Encoded protein: CASSWRTGDGYTF.

The chain combines TRBV4-3 with TRBJ2-7; 7 bases are a match to TRBD1. Germline V gene lookup returns CDR1 LGHNA and CDR2 YSLEER. The CDR3 has 13 residues. Losses at the gene ends were 4 bases for V and 3 bases for J; bases not matched to a gene: 3. The CDR3 is CASSPNRGYEQYF. For the CDR3, the DNA is TGCGCCAGCAGCCCGAACAGGGGCTACGAGCAGTACTTC.

This clone was observed a few times. The gene calls are TRBV28 and TRBJ2-1, with D possibly matching TRBD1 (6 bases). CDR3 length: 12 amino acids. Germline V gene lookup returns CDR1 MDHEN and CDR2 SYDVKM. Trimming removed 3 bases from V and 8 bases from J, with 8 bases in between. The CDR3 is CASSLDRHEQFF. The CDR3 coding sequence is TGTGCCAGCAGTTTGGACAGACATGAGCAGTTCTTC.

This clone came up a few times. This chain uses TRBV11-2 with TRBJ2-1; 8 nucleotides line up with TRBD2. Germline V gives CDR1 SGHAT, CDR2 FQNNGV. The CDR3 is 15 residues long. The V segment lost 2 bases and the J segment 10 bases; nucleotides outside the gene matches: 10. As DNA, the CDR3 is TGTGCCAGCAGCTTATCCAACGGGGGGGCGATCGAGCAGTTCTTC. Encoded protein: CASSLSNGGAIEQFF.

This clone was detected only a few times. This sequence joins TRBV29-1 and TRBJ1-1, with 9 bases aligning to TRBD1. Germline V gene data show CDR1 as SQVTM and CDR2 as ANQGSEA. This CDR3 is built from 14 residues. The J segment lost 3 bases and the V segment lost 7 bases, leaving 9 bases of the junction unmatched. The CDR3 DNA sequence: TGCAGCGCGCACAGGGGGCTCGGGGACACTGAAGCTTTCTTT. This sequence encodes CSAHRGLGDTEAFF.

CDR3 DNA: TGTGCCAGCAGTTTTGTGCCTTACAGGGGTGACACTGAAGCTTTCTTT. This gives the protein CASSFVPYRGDTEAFF. The chain joins TRBV28 to TRBJ1-1, with 7 bases fitting TRBD1. Germline CDR1 is MDHEN and CDR2 is SYDVKM. The CDR3 consists of 16 residues. Trimming at V came to 3 bases and at J to 3 bases, leaving 10 bases not matched to a gene.

The genes are TRBV14 and TRBJ1-4; D is uncertain. Trimming took 1 base from V and 7 from J, leaving 16 bases between them. Germline-derived CDR1 and CDR2 are SGHDN and FVKESK. The CDR3 has 16 residues. The CDR3 bases are TGTGCCAGCAGCCAAGCGTTCGGGAAGGGCGGTGAAAAACTGTTTTTT. Amino acid sequence: CASSQAFGKGGEKLFF.

The chain uses TRBV9 and TRBJ1-1; 8 bases agree with TRBD1. The CDR3 length is 14 residues. The germline V gene has CDR1 SGDLS and CDR2 YYNGEE. V dropped 4 bases and J dropped 1; count of bases not matched to a gene: 3. The CDR3 DNA is TGTGCCAGCAGCCCAGGACAGGGGAACACTGAAGCTTTCTTT. This translates into CASSPGQGNTEAFF.

There are a few counts of this clone. The chain combines TRBV27 with TRBJ1-5; 7 bases match TRBD1. Trimming took 7 bases from V and 3 from J; bases not matched to a gene: 6. The CDR3 sequence is 14 residues long. In germline, CDR1 is MNHEY, CDR2 SMNVEV (reference sequence). CDR3 DNA: TGTGCCAGCAAGGTCAGGGGGAACAATCAGCCCCAGCATTTT. Translating it yields CASKVRGNNQPQHF.

V gene TRBV7-8 combines with J gene TRBJ2-5; D may be TRBD2 (5 bases). Germline-derived CDR1 and CDR2 are SGHVS and FQNEAQ. V was cut by 3 bases and J by 5 bases, with 10 bases left in between. CDR3 length: 13 amino acids. CDR3 protein: CASSLGAGETQYF. The CDR3 DNA is TGTGCCAGCAGCTTGGGAGCCGGGGAGACCCAGTACTTC.

The chain joins TRBV7-2 to TRBJ2-1, with TRBD1 matching 9 bases. The junction had 7 bases not matched to a gene; V was cut back by 5 bases and J by 2 bases. Germline lookup yields CDR1 SGHTA and CDR2 FQGNSA. This CDR3 spans 16 amino acids. The CDR3 spells CASSPGTGKTYNEQFF. CDR3 coding DNA: TGTGCCAGCAGCCCGGGGACAGGGAAAACCTACAATGAGCAGTTCTTC. The variable domain in full, with the rest retrieved from reference TRBV7-2 and TRBJ2-1, is GAGVSQSPSNKVTEKGKDVELRCDPISGHTALYWYRQSLGQGLEFLIYFQGNSAPDKSGLPSDRFSAERTGGSVSTLTIQRTQQEDSAVYLCASSPGTGKTYNEQFFGPGTRLTVL.

V usage is TRBV5-1 and J usage is TRBJ1-2; the match to TRBD1 covers 9 bases. The CDR3 has 14 amino acids. Germline lookup yields CDR1 SGHRS and CDR2 YFSETQ. Unmatched junction bases numbered 1, after V lost 2 bases and J lost 2 bases. CDR3 DNA sequence: TGCGCCAGCAGCTTAGGGACAGGGAACTATGGCTACACCTTC. It translates to CASSLGTGNYGYTF. Combining the CDR3 with reference TRBV5-1 and TRBJ1-2 gives the whole variable domain KAGVTQTPRYLIKTRGQQVTLSCSPISGHRSVSWYQQTPGQGLQFLFEYFSETQRNKGNFPGRFSGRQFSNSRSEMNVSTLELGDSALYLCASSLGTGNYGYTFGSGTRLTVV.

The sample holds a few counts of this clone. The chain uses TRBV28 and TRBJ1-2; D might be TRBD1 (5 bases). V gave up 6 bases and J gave up 4 bases, with 15 bases separating them. CDR3 length equals 14 residues. Germline-derived CDR1 and CDR2 are MDHEN and SYDVKM. CDR3 DNA sequence: TGTGCCAGCAGGTGGGGGGTTTCTAGCTATGGCTACACCTTC. It yields the protein CASRWGVSSYGYTF.

This clone was seen more than once but under ten times. V gene TRBV18 combines with J gene TRBJ2-7; the D gene is possibly TRBD1 (5 bases). The germline V gene encodes CDR1 KGHSH and CDR2 LQKENI. The CDR3 extends over 13 amino acids. The V gene lost 0 bases and the J gene lost 3 bases, with 6 bases spanning the gap. The CDR3 protein is CASSPPGVYEQYF. The DNA of the CDR3 is TGTGCCAGCTCACCACCAGGGGTCTACGAGCAGTACTTC.

The chain has TRBV29-1 and TRBJ2-7; 7 bases fit TRBD2. The CDR3 covers 13 residues. V shed 5 bases and J 5 bases; nucleotides not matched to a gene: 9. Germline lookup yields CDR1 SQVTM and CDR2 ANQGSEA. In nucleotides, the CDR3 is TGCAGCGTTCAGGGCGGGAGTTTGGACGAGCAGTACTTC. Its protein product is CSVQGGSLDEQYF.

This clone was detected only a few times. The chain uses TRBV30 and TRBJ2-5, with a weak D call TRBD1 (5 bases). Between the trimmed V and J ends, which lost 0 bases and 5 bases, there was a span of 13 bases. Germline V lookup: CDR1 GTSNPN, CDR2 SVGIG (reference sequence). The CDR3 consists of 14 residues. The DNA for the CDR3 is TGTGCCTGGAGTGTACAGGCAGGGTCTGAGACCCAGTACTTC. Encoded protein: CAWSVQAGSETQYF. Combining the CDR3 with reference TRBV30 and TRBJ2-5 gives the whole variable domain SQTIHQWPATLVQPVGSPLSLECTVEGTSNPNLYWYRQAAGRGLQLLFYSVGIGQISSEVPQNLSASRPQDRQFILSSKKLLLSDSGFYLCAWSVQAGSETQYFGPGTRLLVL.

The chain couples TRBV10-2 to TRBJ2-5; 12 nucleotides align to TRBD2. V lost 8 bases and J lost 5; bases outside the gene matches: 6. The CDR3 covers 14 residues. Germline assignment: CDR1 WSHSY and CDR2 SAAADI. This chain's CDR3 is CASSKLAGGETQYF. In nucleotides, the CDR3 is TGCGCCAGCTCTAAGCTAGCGGGAGGGGAGACCCAGTACTTC.

The chain links TRBV5-5 to TRBJ2-5, with D perhaps TRBD1 (6 bases). Germline V gene data show CDR1 as SGHKS and CDR2 as YYEKEE (reference sequence). The CDR3 has 15 residues. Trimming left V 3 bases short and J 2 bases short, with 14 bases between. Written as DNA, the CDR3 is TGTGCCAGCAGCTCCCAGGGGTTCGGGCAAGAGACCCAGTACTTC. It specifies CASSSQGFGQETQYF.